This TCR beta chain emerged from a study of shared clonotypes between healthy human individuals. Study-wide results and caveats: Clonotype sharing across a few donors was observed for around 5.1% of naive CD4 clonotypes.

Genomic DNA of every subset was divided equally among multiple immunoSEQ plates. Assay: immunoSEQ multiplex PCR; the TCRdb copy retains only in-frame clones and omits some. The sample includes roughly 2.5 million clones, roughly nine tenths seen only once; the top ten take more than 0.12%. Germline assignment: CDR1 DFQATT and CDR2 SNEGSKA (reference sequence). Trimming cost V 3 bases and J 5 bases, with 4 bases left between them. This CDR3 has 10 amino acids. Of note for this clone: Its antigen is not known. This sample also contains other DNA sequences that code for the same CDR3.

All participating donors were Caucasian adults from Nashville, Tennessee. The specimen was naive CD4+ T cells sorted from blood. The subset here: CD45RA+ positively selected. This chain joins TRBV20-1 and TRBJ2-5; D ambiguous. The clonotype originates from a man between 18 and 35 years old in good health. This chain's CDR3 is CSARRETQYF. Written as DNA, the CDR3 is TGCAGTGCTAGGAGGGAGACCCAGTACTTC.